This TCR beta chain was captured by sequencing in a study of liver allograft versus peripheral blood T cells. Study-wide background: A comparison was made between T cell receptor repertoires in transplanted livers and those in recipients' peripheral blood.

TCRdb passed the reads through MiXCR, listing each CDR3 protein once. Of approximately 16,000 distinct CDR3 sequences in the sample, 20% to 25% were seen once. Study conclusions and caveats: Liver allograft repertoires of T cell receptors reportedly diverged from peripheral blood repertoires.

The germline CDR1 and CDR2 sequences are LNHDA and SQIVND (reference sequence). The CDR3 is made up of 15 amino acids. The J segment lost 7 bases and the V segment lost 5 bases, leaving 9 bases of the junction unmatched. This clonotype has a count of ten or more. Its antigen is still unknown. The clonotype was recovered from a human patient who had a liver transplant. The T cells may partly be graft donor cells. The V call is TRBV19, the J call TRBJ1-5, with 9 positions matching TRBD1. The CDR3 spells CASSEGTGLGQPQHF. The CDR3 DNA sequence: TGTGCCAGTAGTGAGGGGACAGGGCTTGGGCAGCCCCAGCATTTT.